The 28 T cell receptor beta chains given below trace back to one sample, sequenced in a study of T cell clonotyping in hematopoietic cell transplantation. This sample's time point: recipient sample about 28 days before transplant, after cytoreduction. Libraries were prepared by immunoSEQ multiplex PCR; TCRdb keeps only in-frame clonotypes and omits some of them. The table records 49,000 or so clones, about four fifths of them present only once. This sample comprised peripheral blood mononuclear cells, obtained before stem cell transplant. The receptors were sampled from a man in his sixties with myelodysplastic syndrome. Some clones in this sample may be carry-over from other donors' samples.

This chain uses TRBV30 with TRBJ1-3, with 7 bases aligning to TRBD1. The germline V gene encodes CDR1 GTSNPN and CDR2 SVGIG (reference sequence). Losses at the gene ends were 2 bases for V and 0 bases for J; bases not matched to a gene: 7. CDR3 size: 16 residues. The CDR3: CAWSRVGTDSGNTIYF. DNA of the CDR3: TGTGCCTGGAGTAGGGTCGGGACAGACTCTGGAAACACCATATATTTT.

The table lists this clone with a few counts. This CDR3 is CASSRTSAQETQYF. In nucleotides, the CDR3 is TGTGCCAGCAGTCGGACATCGGCACAAGAGACCCAGTACTTC. This chain joins TRBV28 and TRBJ2-5; maybe TRBD1 (5 bases). The V gene's germline CDR1 is MDHEN and CDR2 SYDVKM. Trimming pared 5 bases from V and 2 bases from J, leaving 12 bases between. The CDR3 is 14 residues long. Variable domain in full (rest from reference TRBV28 and TRBJ2-5): DVKVTQSSRYLVKRTGEKVFLECVQDMDHENMFWYRQDPGLGLRLIYFSYDVKMKEKGDIPEGYSVSREKKERFSLILESASTNQTSMYLCASSRTSAQETQYFGPGTRLLVL.

The gene calls are TRBV11-2 and TRBJ2-7; maybe TRBD1 (6 bases). This CDR3 is built from 13 residues. Germline loops: CDR1 SGHAT, CDR2 FQNNGV. With 3 bases removed from V and 3 bases from J, the gap between germline ends came to 9 bases. The CDR3 DNA reads as TGTGCCAGCAGCTTCGTCAGGGGCTACGAGCAGTACTTC. It is translated as CASSFVRGYEQYF.

The genes are TRBV29-1 and TRBJ2-5, with TRBD2 identical over 10 bases. The germline V gene encodes CDR1 SQVTM and CDR2 ANQGSEA. V shed 4 bases, J shed 7 bases, and the junction held 9 bases outside the gene matches. The length of the CDR3 is 14 residues. CDR3: CSVVGLAVGMTQYF. CDR3 sequence (DNA): TGCAGCGTTGTCGGACTAGCGGTAGGGATGACCCAGTACTTC.

CDR3 sequence: CASSQEWRSSGVRETQYF. CDR3 bases: TGCGCCAGCAGCCAAGAATGGAGGAGTAGCGGGGTGAGAGAAACCCAGTACTTC. The rearrangement links TRBV4-1 to TRBJ2-5; 8 bases are a match to TRBD2. The CDR3 length is 18 residues. V trimming: 0 bases; J trimming: 8 bases; junction bases outside the gene matches: 17. Germline V gene lookup returns CDR1 MGHRA and CDR2 YSYEKL.

The gene calls are TRBV2 and TRBJ2-7; TRBD1 might be the D (6 bases). The CDR3 runs to 14 residues. Trimming left V 6 bases short and J 3 bases short, with 15 bases between. Germline V gene data show CDR1 as SNHLY and CDR2 as FYNNEI. CDR3 nucleotide sequence: TGTGCCAGCAGGCTACAGGGAGTTAGCTACGAGCAGTACTTC. It codes for CASRLQGVSYEQYF. Supplemented by reference TRBV2 and TRBJ2-7, the full variable domain reads EPEVTQTPSHQVTQMGQEVILRCVPISNHLYFYWYRQILGQKVEFLVSFYNNEISEKSEIFDDQFSVERPDGSNFTLKIRSTKLEDSAMYFCASRLQGVSYEQYFGPGTRLTVT.

This chain connects TRBV11-2 to TRBJ1-6; D is unclear. CDR1 is SGHAT, CDR2 FQNNGV, per germline. The ends were cut back, 2 bases at V and 4 bases at J, with 9 bases in the middle. The CDR3 length is 15 residues. This CDR3 reads CASSLSGIYNSPLHF. The CDR3 coding sequence is TGTGCCAGCAGCTTATCCGGGATTTATAATTCACCCCTCCACTTT.

V usage is TRBV5-4 and J usage is TRBJ2-7; D gene ambiguous. V dropped 0 bases and J dropped 3 bases, with 13 bases sitting between them. This CDR3 is 15 amino acids long. The germline CDR1 and CDR2 sequences are SGHNT and YYREEE (reference sequence). The DNA of the CDR3 is TGTGCCAGCAGCTTGGCGGGCGGTACTGGCTACGAGCAGTACTTC. Residues: CASSLAGGTGYEQYF.

The chain is built from TRBV28 and TRBJ1-2; 7 bases match TRBD1. The J segment lost 8 bases and the V segment lost 7 bases, leaving 7 bases of the junction unmatched. Germline CDR1 and CDR2: MDHEN and SYDVKM. The length of the CDR3 is 12 residues. CDR3: CASTQDRRGYTF. CDR3 sequence (DNA): TGTGCCAGCACCCAGGACAGGCGAGGCTACACCTTC.

The CDR3 sequence is CASSLMSGGKVNTGELFF. Written as DNA, the CDR3 is TGTGCCAGCAGCTTAATGTCCGGGGGGAAGGTCAACACCGGGGAGCTGTTTTTT. The rearrangement links TRBV7-6 to TRBJ2-2; 7 bases agree with TRBD2. Germline V gene lookup returns CDR1 SGHVS and CDR2 FNYEAQ. The CDR3 is made up of 18 amino acids. Germline trimming cut 2 bases from V and 2 bases from J; bases unmatched to any gene: 11.

The chain links TRBV16 to TRBJ1-1; a weak D match, TRBD1 (5 bases). This CDR3 has 14 amino acids. V was cut by 2 bases and J by 1 base, with 8 bases left in between. Germline CDR1 and CDR2: KGHSY and FQNENV. The CDR3 sequence: CASSQQGANTEAFF. DNA of the CDR3: TGTGCCAGCAGCCAACAGGGAGCGAACACTGAAGCTTTCTTT.

The chain links TRBV4-3 to TRBJ1-3; TRBD1 aligns across 7 bases. The CDR3 totals 17 residues. Germline loops: CDR1 LGHNA, CDR2 YSLEER. The V and J ends lost 1 base and 7 bases, in that order; junction bases with no gene match: 13. Here the CDR3 reads CASSQGSPQGSGNTIYF. The CDR3 DNA sequence: TGCGCCAGCAGCCAAGGGTCCCCACAGGGGTCCGGTAACACCATATATTTT.

This clone was observed a single time. V usage is TRBV19 and J usage is TRBJ2-6; 7 nucleotides align to TRBD1. The V gene end was trimmed by 8 bases and the J gene end by 0 bases; junction bases not matched to a gene: 4. Per germline, CDR1 LNHDA and CDR2 SQIVND (reference sequence). The CDR3 runs to 15 residues. CDR3 sequence: CASRTGSSGANVLTF. For the CDR3, the DNA is TGTGCCAGTCGGACAGGATCCTCTGGGGCCAACGTCCTGACTTTC.

The gene calls are TRBV29-1 and TRBJ2-7; 9 bases are a match to TRBD1. V shed 4 bases, J shed 5 bases, and the junction held 6 bases outside the gene matches. The CDR3 length is 13 residues. Germline V gene lookup returns CDR1 SQVTM and CDR2 ANQGSEA. The CDR3 DNA sequence: TGCAGCGTTGGGGGGACAGGGAAAAACGAGCAGTACTTC. Protein product: CSVGGTGKNEQYF.

J is TRBJ2-3 and V is TRBV6-1; no clear D gene. Per the germline V gene, CDR1 is MNHNS and CDR2 is SASEGT. V was pared by 5 bases and J by 0 bases, with 9 bases between. The CDR3 is made up of 14 amino acids. The CDR3, as DNA: TGTGCCAGCAGTACATGGGCAAGCACAGATACGCAGTATTTT. It codes for CASSTWASTDTQYF.

The chain links TRBV7-2 to TRBJ2-3, with D tentatively TRBD1 or TRBD2 (6 bases each). V lost 3 bases and J 4 bases, leaving 14 bases between the germline ends. This CDR3 comprises 15 residues. CDR1 and CDR2 from the germline V gene are SGHTA and FQGNSA. CDR3 sequence (DNA): TGTGCCAGCAGCTTTAGGGCAGGGGAGGCAGATACGCAGTATTTT. Residues: CASSFRAGEADTQYF.

The rearrangement links TRBV20-1 to TRBJ1-2; maybe TRBD1 (5 bases). Germline V lookup: CDR1 DFQATT, CDR2 SNEGSKA (reference sequence). The CDR3 consists of 11 residues. CDR3 sequence (DNA): TGCAGGGTTCTGGGGGGCTATGGCTACACCTTC. Residues: CRVLGGYGYTF.

This chain connects TRBV7-8 to TRBJ1-5, with D possibly being TRBD1 (6 bases). The length of the CDR3 is 13 residues. Germline CDR1 and CDR2: SGHVS and FQNEAQ. Trimming took 7 bases from V and 7 from J, leaving 14 bases between them. The CDR3 nucleotides are TGTGCCAGCATCGAGGGGGTTGTCCAGCCCCAGCATTTT. This encodes CASIEGVVQPQHF.

This chain links TRBV19 with TRBJ1-5; 7 nucleotides agree with TRBD1. Trimming at V came to 6 bases and at J to 0 bases, leaving 8 bases not matched to a gene. The length of the CDR3 is 16 residues. Germline CDR1 reads LNHDA; CDR2 reads SQIVND (reference sequence). This CDR3 reads CASRRGHEVSNQPQHF. CDR3 nucleotides: TGTGCCAGTAGAAGGGGGCACGAGGTTAGCAATCAGCCCCAGCATTTT.

V gene TRBV2 combines with J gene TRBJ1-3; TRBD1 aligns across 7 bases. The CDR3 spans 15 residues. The J segment lost 4 bases and the V segment lost 4 bases, leaving 7 bases of the junction unmatched. In germline, CDR1 is SNHLY, CDR2 FYNNEI. The CDR3 nucleotides read TGTGCCAGCAGTGTTTGGCAGGGGGGCGGAAACACCATATATTTT. It is translated as CASSVWQGGGNTIYF.

The chain recombines TRBV28 with TRBJ2-6, with unresolved D. This CDR3 has 16 residues. In germline, CDR1 is MDHEN, CDR2 SYDVKM. V dropped 1 base and J dropped 2 bases, with 9 bases sitting between them. CDR3 in DNA: TGTGCCAGCAGTTTATCTTCCTTCCCTGGGGCCAACGTCCTGACTTTC. Encoded protein: CASSLSSFPGANVLTF.

The V and J genes are TRBV6-6 and TRBJ1-2, with D tentatively TRBD1 (6 bases). Germline CDR1 is MNHNY and CDR2 is SVGAGI (reference sequence). The CDR3 extends over 15 amino acids. V was shortened by 2 bases and J by 5 bases, with 15 bases between the two germline ends. CDR3 sequence: CASSYVRGGGYGYTF. The CDR3 bases are TGTGCCAGCAGTTACGTCCGAGGAGGGGGATATGGCTACACCTTC.

This clone was detected only once. The rearrangement joins TRBV28 to TRBJ1-1; D not certain. The CDR3 extends over 14 amino acids. Per germline, CDR1 MDHEN and CDR2 SYDVKM. Deletions cut 9 bases from V and 0 bases from J, with 14 bases between. For the CDR3, the DNA is TGTGCCAGTAAAGGGCCAGTAATGAACACTGAAGCTTTCTTT. It translates to CASKGPVMNTEAFF.

The CDR3 reads CASSRISYEQYF. As DNA, the CDR3 is TGTGCCAGCAGTCGTATCAGTTACGAGCAGTACTTC. This rearrangement joins TRBV6-6 to TRBJ2-7; D unclear. Germline CDR1 and CDR2: MNHNY and SVGAGI (reference sequence). The V end lost 5 bases, the J end lost 4 bases, and 9 bases lay between the germline ends. CDR3 length: 12 residues.

The rearrangement uses TRBV6-6 and TRBJ1-1, with D unclear. The CDR3 is made up of 12 amino acids. Per the germline V gene, CDR1 is MNHNY and CDR2 is SVGAGI (reference sequence). The V gene lost 7 bases and the J gene lost 5 bases, with 11 bases spanning the gap. In nucleotides, the CDR3 is TGTGCCAGCACCGTCACGGGAACTGAAGCTTTCTTT. Translated, it gives CASTVTGTEAFF.

This clone was seen just once. This chain uses TRBV6-5 with TRBJ2-7; TRBD1 aligns across 9 bases. Germline V CDR1 and CDR2: MNHEY, SVGAGI. The trim removed 6 bases at V and 2 bases at J, leaving 2 bases unmatched. There are 13 residues in the CDR3. As DNA, the CDR3 is TGTGCCAGCAGGGGGACAGGGACCTACGAGCAGTACTTC. Translated, it gives CASRGTGTYEQYF.

The rearrangement uses TRBV5-6 and TRBJ2-5, with D possibly being TRBD2 (5 bases). CDR1 SGHDT and CDR2 YYEEEE come from the germline V gene. The CDR3 length is 12 residues. The CDR3 region is CASRADKETQYF. The CDR3 region has the DNA TGTGCTTCCAGAGCGGATAAAGAGACCCAGTACTTC.

The chain's CDR3 is CASSADRDTDTQYF. The CDR3 region has the DNA TGCGCCAGCAGCGCGGACAGGGACACAGATACGCAGTATTTT. V usage is TRBV5-1 and J usage is TRBJ2-3; 8 nucleotides match TRBD1. After removal of 4 bases from V and 2 bases from J, the junction contained 3 bases not matched to a gene. The length of the CDR3 is 14 residues. Germline V gene lookup returns CDR1 SGHRS and CDR2 YFSETQ.